These 19 T cell receptor beta chains came from one sample sequenced in a study of yellow fever vaccine responses in identical twins. MiXCR, run by TCRdb on the RT-PCR reads, gives a single entry per CDR3 protein. The table lists about 13,000 distinct CDR3 sequences, roughly 86% of them singletons. Sequenced here: T cells from blood (PBMCs), unsorted or a sorted subset (not recorded which), sampled before or after yellow fever vaccination (not recorded which). Receptor source: a woman under 30 who received the yellow fever vaccine.

This rearrangement joins TRBV18 to TRBJ1-5; 10 bases align to TRBD1. The CDR3 is 15 residues long. Germline V gives CDR1 KGHSH, CDR2 LQKENI. With 5 bases clipped from V and 5 bases from J, the junction kept 6 bases outside the gene matches. The CDR3 reads CASSTDRGLDQPQHF. CDR3 DNA: TGTGCCAGCTCAACTGACAGGGGGCTTGATCAGCCCCAGCATTTT. The variable domain in full, with the rest retrieved from reference TRBV18 and TRBJ1-5, is NAGVMQNPRHLVRRRGQEARLRCSPMKGHSHVYWYRQLPEEGLKFMVYLQKENIIDESGMPKERFSAEFPKEGPSILRIQQVVRGDSAAYFCASSTDRGLDQPQHFGDGTRLSIL.

Only a few counts were recorded for this clonotype. The CDR3 DNA sequence: TGTGCCAGCAGTTCCGCAGATACGCAGTATTTT. It specifies CASSSADTQYF. The chain carries TRBV12-3 or TRBV12-4 and TRBJ2-3; D gene ambiguous. V gave up 4 bases and J gave up 4 bases, with 3 bases separating them. The CDR3 runs to 11 residues.

This clonotype came up once. The chain couples TRBV11-3 to TRBJ2-7, with a tentative D call TRBD2 (7 bases). The CDR3 contains 15 residues. The germline gives CDR1 SGHNT, CDR2 YENEEA. Trimming took off 1 base at V and 1 base at J, with 11 bases between the two ends. The CDR3 loop reads CASSLGGGKSYEQYF. CDR3 bases: TGTGCCAGCAGCTTAGGCGGGGGCAAATCCTACGAGCAGTACTTC.

The rearrangement uses TRBV11-2 and TRBJ2-1, with 12 bases that match TRBD2. CDR3 size: 18 residues. Trimming removed 1 base from V and 5 bases from J; junction bases left unmatched: 9. Germline V lookup: CDR1 SGHAT, CDR2 FQNNGV. The CDR3 nucleotides read TGTGCCAGCAGCTTAGGCCGACTACTAGCGGGAGGCCACAATGAGCAGTTCTTC. Residues: CASSLGRLLAGGHNEQFF.

This clonotype was found a few times. This chain joins TRBV3-1 and TRBJ1-5, with D hard to call. V lost 4 bases to trimming and J lost 2 bases, with 9 bases between them. The CDR3 has 14 residues. Germline CDR1 is LGHDT and CDR2 is YNNKEL (reference sequence). The CDR3 DNA is TGTGCCAGCAGCCTCGGTGGGCGCAATCAGCCCCAGCATTTT. This gives the protein CASSLGGRNQPQHF.

DNA for the CDR3: TGTGCCAGCAGCGTAGGGGACAACCCCCTCTCACCCCTCCACTTT. Translating it yields CASSVGDNPLSPLHF. The V and J genes are TRBV9 and TRBJ1-6; perhaps TRBD1 as D (6 bases). Germline assignment: CDR1 SGDLS and CDR2 YYNGEE. Trimming left V 0 bases short and J 10 bases short, with 14 bases between. The CDR3 length is 15 residues.

This rearrangement joins TRBV5-6 to TRBJ2-1, with unresolved D. The V end was cut by 2 bases, the J end by 6 bases, with 3 bases between. This CDR3 spans 11 amino acids. Germline loops: CDR1 SGHDT, CDR2 YYEEEE. DNA for the CDR3: TGTGCCAGCAGCTTTCGCAATGAGCAGTTCTTC. Translated, it gives CASSFRNEQFF.

This chain joins TRBV12-3 or TRBV12-4 and TRBJ2-1; D call uncertain. The germline V and J ends were trimmed by 3 bases and 0 bases, with 3 bases remaining between them. The CDR3 contains 13 residues. The CDR3 DNA follows: TGTGCCAGCAGTTTGATCTCCTACAATGAGCAGTTCTTC. Its protein product is CASSLISYNEQFF.

The chain employs TRBV11-2 and TRBJ2-5, with D possibly being TRBD1 (6 bases). The CDR3 covers 16 residues. Germline V lookup: CDR1 SGHAT, CDR2 FQNNGV. The V end was cut by 2 bases, the J end by 13 bases, with 26 bases between. CDR3 loop: CASSLSVGGGQPPGYF. Written as DNA, the CDR3 is TGTGCCAGCAGCTTATCGGTCGGCGGCGGACAGCCTCCCGGGTACTTC.

The rearrangement joins TRBV29-1 to TRBJ2-1; no reliable D call. The length of the CDR3 is 10 residues. Germline CDR1 SQVTM, CDR2 ANQGSEA. The germline V and J ends were trimmed by 3 bases and 9 bases, with 6 bases remaining between them. The CDR3 DNA reads as TGCAGCGTTGATCTGGGTGAGCAGTTCTTC. This codes for CSVDLGEQFF.

The rearrangement links TRBV29-1 to TRBJ2-3; possible D gene TRBD1, 6 bases. This CDR3 contains 12 residues. From germline, CDR1 is SQVTM and CDR2 ANQGSEA. Trimming stripped 6 bases from V and 4 bases from J, with 11 bases between. In nucleotides, the CDR3 is TGCAGCGTGCTAAACAGGGCAGATACGCAGTATTTT. Residues: CSVLNRADTQYF.

The CDR3 nucleotides read TGCAGCGTTGAAAGCACAGATACGCAGTATTTT. This gives the protein CSVESTDTQYF. J is TRBJ2-3 and V is TRBV29-1; D remains ambiguous. The CDR3 runs 11 residues. The V end lost 2 bases, the J end lost 0 bases, and 0 bases lay between the germline ends. The germline CDR1 and CDR2 sequences are SQVTM and ANQGSEA.

The CDR3: CSVEKELAGGPGETQYF. The CDR3 nucleotides are TGCAGCGTTGAAAAGGAACTAGCGGGAGGGCCAGGAGAGACCCAGTACTTC. This chain joins TRBV29-1 and TRBJ2-5; TRBD2 matches 13 bases. The germline CDR1 and CDR2 sequences are SQVTM and ANQGSEA. Trimming removed 2 bases from V and 4 bases from J; junction bases left unmatched: 10. This CDR3 is 17 amino acids long.

This sequence joins TRBV7-9 and TRBJ2-7; no firm D call. Trimming shortened V by 5 bases and J by 3 bases, and 17 bases separated the two germline ends. From germline, CDR1 is SEHNR and CDR2 FQNEAQ (reference sequence). The CDR3 covers 15 residues. The DNA of the CDR3 is TGTGCCAGCAGCGATGCCTTAAACCTCAACTACGAGCAGTACTTC. Translated, it gives CASSDALNLNYEQYF. The whole variable domain, filled in from reference TRBV7-9 and TRBJ2-7, reads DTGVSQNPRHKITKRGQNVTFRCDPISEHNRLYWYRQTLGQGPEFLTYFQNEAQLEKSRLLSDRFSAERPKGSFSTLEIQRTEQGDSAMYLCASSDALNLNYEQYFGPGTRLTVT.

Comments on this clonotype: The junction departs from germline at one end; a sequencing error may be responsible. The rearrangement joins TRBV7-6 to TRBJ2-7, with D possibly TRBD1 on 6 matching bases. The CDR3 runs 13 residues. Germline V gene lookup returns CDR1 SGHVS and CDR2 FNYEAQ. Here the CDR3 DNA reads TGTGCTAGCAGCTTAGACAGGTCCTACGAGCAGTACTTC. Protein product: CASSLDRSYEQYF.

This clonotype was observed a handful of times. The rearrangement links TRBV11-3 to TRBJ2-7; no definite D call. CDR1 is SGHNT and CDR2 is YENEEA in the germline V gene. Deletions cut 5 bases from V and 5 bases from J, with 10 bases between. The CDR3 covers 12 residues. As DNA, the CDR3 is TGTGCCAGCAGCAAGTACCGGCACGAGCAGTACTTC. Its protein is CASSKYRHEQYF. Full variable domain (rest looked up from reference TRBV11-3 and TRBJ2-7): EAGVVQSPRYKIIEKKQPVAFWCNPISGHNTLYWYLQNLGQGPELLIRYENEEAVDDSQLPKDRFSAERLKGVDSTLKIQPAELGDSAVYLCASSKYRHEQYFGPGTRLTVT.

This clonotype was seen only once. V is TRBV7-2 and J is TRBJ2-1; 8 bases map to TRBD1. Germline V lookup: CDR1 SGHTA, CDR2 FQGNSA. J gave up 2 bases and V 4 bases, and 4 bases lay outside the gene matches. The CDR3 totals 15 residues. CDR3: CASSSTGATYNEQFF. In nucleotides, the CDR3 is TGTGCCAGCAGCTCGACAGGGGCTACCTACAATGAGCAGTTCTTC. Looking up the rest from reference TRBV7-2 and TRBJ2-1 gives the full variable domain: GAGVSQSPSNKVTEKGKDVELRCDPISGHTALYWYRQSLGQGLEFLIYFQGNSAPDKSGLPSDRFSAERTGGSVSTLTIQRTQQEDSAVYLCASSSTGATYNEQFFGPGTRLTVL.

The rearrangement joins TRBV7-6 to TRBJ2-7, with D hard to call. V lost 5 bases and J 2 bases, leaving 13 bases between the germline ends. CDR1 and CDR2 (germline): SGHVS, FNYEAQ. The CDR3 is 14 residues long. The DNA of the CDR3 is TGTGCCAGCAGCCTAACACCCGACACCTACGAGCAGTACTTC. Translating gives CASSLTPDTYEQYF. Supplemented by reference TRBV7-6 and TRBJ2-7, the full variable domain reads GAGVSQSPRYKVTKRGQDVALRCDPISGHVSLYWYRQALGQGPEFLTYFNYEAQQDKSGLPNDRFSAERPEGSISTLTIQRTEQRDSAMYRCASSLTPDTYEQYFGPGTRLTVT.

The chain is built from TRBV20-1 and TRBJ2-1; 8 nucleotides line up with TRBD2. Germline V lookup: CDR1 DFQATT, CDR2 SNEGSKA (reference sequence). This CDR3 is built from 14 residues. J was trimmed by 3 bases and V by 4 bases; bases with no gene match: 5. The CDR3 bases are TGCAGTGCTATCACTAGCGGAGACTACAATGAGCAGTTCTTC. This encodes CSAITSGDYNEQFF.